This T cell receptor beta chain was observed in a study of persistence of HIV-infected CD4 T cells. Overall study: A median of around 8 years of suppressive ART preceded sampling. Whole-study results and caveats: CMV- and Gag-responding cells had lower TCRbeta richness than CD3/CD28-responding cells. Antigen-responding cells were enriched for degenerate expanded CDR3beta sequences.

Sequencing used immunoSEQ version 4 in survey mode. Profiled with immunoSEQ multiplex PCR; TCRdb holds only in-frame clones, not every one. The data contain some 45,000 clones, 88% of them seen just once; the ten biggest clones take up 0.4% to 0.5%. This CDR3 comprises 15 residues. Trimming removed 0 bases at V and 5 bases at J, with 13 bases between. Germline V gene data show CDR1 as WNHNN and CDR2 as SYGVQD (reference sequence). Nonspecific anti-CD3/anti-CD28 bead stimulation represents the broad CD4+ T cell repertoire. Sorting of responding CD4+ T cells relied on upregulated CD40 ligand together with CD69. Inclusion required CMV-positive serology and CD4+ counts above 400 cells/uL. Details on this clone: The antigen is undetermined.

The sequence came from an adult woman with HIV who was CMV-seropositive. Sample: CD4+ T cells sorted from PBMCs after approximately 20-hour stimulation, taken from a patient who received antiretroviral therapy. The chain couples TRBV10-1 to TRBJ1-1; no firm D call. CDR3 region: CASSESPISGTEAFF. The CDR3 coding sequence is TGCGCCAGCAGTGAGTCCCCTATATCCGGGACTGAAGCTTTCTTT.